The TCR beta chain described here comes from a study of blood T cell repertoires in COVID-19. The wider study: Italy, Spain and the United States were the sources of the convalescent and acute COVID-19 samples. Sample material is recorded as cDNA or gDNA derived from T cells, B-cell-depleted T cells, or PBMCs.

This clone has just one count. Authors' data handling: Amplifying reference gene primers gave estimates of nucleated cell counts. Data came from immunoSEQ multiplex PCR; TCRdb stores just in-frame clones and leaves some out. From that table come the V and J calls and clone size; the DNA was used to work out D and trimming. Of more than 95,000 clones in the sample, roughly 80% were seen once. Specimen: peripheral blood. The TCR was taken from an elderly man with COVID-19, enrolled during active disease.

The CDR3: CASSLEYNEQFF. The CDR3 DNA follows: TGTGCCAGCAGTTTAGAGTACAATGAGCAGTTCTTC. The J gene is TRBJ2-1, the V gene TRBV28; D remains unclear. The CDR3 is 12 residues long. Trimming took 2 bases from V and 4 from J, leaving 3 bases between them. Germline-derived CDR1 and CDR2 are MDHEN and SYDVKM.